The T cell receptor beta chain under discussion was sequenced for a study of PD-1 blockade in classical Hodgkin lymphoma. For the study at large: Patients were administered nivolumab (3 mg/kg intravenously) every 2 weeks.

CDR3 length: 14 amino acids. Looked up from germline, CDR1 is MNHEY and CDR2 is SVGAGI. Germline trimming cut 1 base from V and 5 bases from J; bases unmatched to any gene: 1. Profiled with immunoSEQ multiplex PCR; TCRdb holds only in-frame clones, not every one. This sample has around 150,000 clones; 78% occur once, and the top ten carry approximately 9.6%. All patients experienced relapse after autologous stem cell transplantation, and brentuximab vedotin exposure was variable. The TCR was taken from a human donor with classical Hodgkin lymphoma. Material: peripheral blood mononuclear cells (PBMCs), obtained before the second cycle of nivolumab. The J gene is TRBJ2-2, the V gene TRBV6-5; TRBD1 matches 7 bases. The DNA of the CDR3 is TGTGCCAGCAGTTACTTGACAGGGACCGGGGAGCTGTTTTTT. Amino acids: CASSYLTGTGELFF.